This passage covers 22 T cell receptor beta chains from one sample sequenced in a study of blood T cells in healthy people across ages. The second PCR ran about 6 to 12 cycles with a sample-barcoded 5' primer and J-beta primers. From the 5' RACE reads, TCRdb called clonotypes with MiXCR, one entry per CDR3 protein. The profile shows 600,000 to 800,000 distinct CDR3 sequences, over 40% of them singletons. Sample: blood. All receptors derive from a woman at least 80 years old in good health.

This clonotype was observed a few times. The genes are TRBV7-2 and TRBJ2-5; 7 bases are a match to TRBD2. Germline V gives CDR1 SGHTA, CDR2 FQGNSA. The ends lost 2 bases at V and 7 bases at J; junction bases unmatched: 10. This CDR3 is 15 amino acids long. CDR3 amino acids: CASSLFTSVLGTQYF. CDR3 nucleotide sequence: TGTGCCAGCAGCTTATTTACTAGCGTCTTGGGGACCCAGTACTTC.

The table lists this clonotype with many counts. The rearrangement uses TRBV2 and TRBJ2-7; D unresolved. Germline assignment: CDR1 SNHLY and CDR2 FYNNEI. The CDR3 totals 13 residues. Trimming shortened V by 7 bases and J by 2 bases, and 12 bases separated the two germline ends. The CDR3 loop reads CASIRAVAYEQYF. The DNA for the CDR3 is TGTGCCAGCATCCGGGCGGTTGCCTACGAGCAGTACTTC.

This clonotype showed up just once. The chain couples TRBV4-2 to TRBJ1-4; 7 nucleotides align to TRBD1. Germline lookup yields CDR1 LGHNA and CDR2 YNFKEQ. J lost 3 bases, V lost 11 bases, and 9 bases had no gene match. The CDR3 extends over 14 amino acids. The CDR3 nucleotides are TGTGCCTCAACCGGGGACAGATCTAATGAAAAACTGTTTTTT. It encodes CASTGDRSNEKLFF.

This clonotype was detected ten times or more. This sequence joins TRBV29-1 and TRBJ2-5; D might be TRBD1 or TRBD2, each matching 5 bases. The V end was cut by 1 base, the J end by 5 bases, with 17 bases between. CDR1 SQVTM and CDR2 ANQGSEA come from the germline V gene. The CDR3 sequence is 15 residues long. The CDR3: CSVEVFMGVGETQYF. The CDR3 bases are TGCAGCGTTGAAGTTTTTATGGGGGTAGGGGAGACCCAGTACTTC.

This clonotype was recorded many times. CDR3 nucleotide sequence: TGCAGCGTTGGATGGGGGTCCGGGGAGCTGTTTTTT. Translated, it gives CSVGWGSGELFF. This chain links TRBV29-1 with TRBJ2-2; D is perhaps TRBD1 or TRBD2 (5 bases each). In germline, CDR1 is SQVTM, CDR2 ANQGSEA. CDR3 length equals 12 residues. V was pared by 4 bases and J by 6 bases, with 9 bases between.

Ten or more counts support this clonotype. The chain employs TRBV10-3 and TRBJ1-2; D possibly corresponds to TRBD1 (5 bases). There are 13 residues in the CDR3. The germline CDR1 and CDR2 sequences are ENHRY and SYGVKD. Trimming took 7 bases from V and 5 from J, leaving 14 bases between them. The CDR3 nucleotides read TGTGCCATCACCAAGGGACGGACATATGGCTACACCTTC. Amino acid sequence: CAITKGRTYGYTF.

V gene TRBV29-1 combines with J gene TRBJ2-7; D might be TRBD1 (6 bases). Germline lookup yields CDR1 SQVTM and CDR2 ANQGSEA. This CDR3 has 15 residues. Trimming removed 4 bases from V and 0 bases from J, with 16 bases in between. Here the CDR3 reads CSVGFMAGASYEQYF. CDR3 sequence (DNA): TGCAGCGTTGGATTCATGGCAGGGGCCTCCTACGAGCAGTACTTC.

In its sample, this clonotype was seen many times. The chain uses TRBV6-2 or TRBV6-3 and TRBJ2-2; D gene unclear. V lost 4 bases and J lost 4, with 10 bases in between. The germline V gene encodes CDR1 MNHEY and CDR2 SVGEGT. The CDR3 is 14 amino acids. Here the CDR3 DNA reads TGTGCCAGCAGTTCCGGGTCGAGCACCGGGGAGCTGTTTTTT. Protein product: CASSSGSSTGELFF.

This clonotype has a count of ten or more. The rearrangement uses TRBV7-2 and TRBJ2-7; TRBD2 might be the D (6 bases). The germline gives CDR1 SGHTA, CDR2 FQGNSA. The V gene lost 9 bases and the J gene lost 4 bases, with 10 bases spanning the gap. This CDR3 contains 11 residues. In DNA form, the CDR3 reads TGTGCCAGTTCTCGGGAGTACGAGCAGTACTTC. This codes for CASSREYEQYF.

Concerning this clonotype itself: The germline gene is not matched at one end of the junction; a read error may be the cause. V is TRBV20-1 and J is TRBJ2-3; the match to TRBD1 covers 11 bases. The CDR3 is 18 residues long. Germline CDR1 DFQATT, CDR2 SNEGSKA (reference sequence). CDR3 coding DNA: TGCAGTGCTTACGAGATGGGACAGGGGGGTGGACTGGCAGATACGCTGTATTTT. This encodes CSAYEMGQGGGLADTLYF.

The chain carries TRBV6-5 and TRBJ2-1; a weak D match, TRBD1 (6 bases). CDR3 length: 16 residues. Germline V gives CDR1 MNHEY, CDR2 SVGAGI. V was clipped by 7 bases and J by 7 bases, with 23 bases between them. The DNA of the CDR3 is TGTGCCAGCACCAACTCTTGGGGGCGGTTCGTAAATGAGCAGTTCTTC. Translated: CASTNSWGRFVNEQFF.

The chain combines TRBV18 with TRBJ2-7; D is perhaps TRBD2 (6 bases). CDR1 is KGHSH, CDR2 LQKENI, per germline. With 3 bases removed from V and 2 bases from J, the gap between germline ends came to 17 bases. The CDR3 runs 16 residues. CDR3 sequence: CASSPGHSGSPYEQYF. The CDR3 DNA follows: TGTGCCAGCTCACCTGGGCACAGCGGGTCCCCCTACGAGCAGTACTTC.

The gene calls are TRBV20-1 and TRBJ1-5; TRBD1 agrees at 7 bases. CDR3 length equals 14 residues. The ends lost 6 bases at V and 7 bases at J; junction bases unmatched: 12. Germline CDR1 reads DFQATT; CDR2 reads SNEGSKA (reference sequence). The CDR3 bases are TGCAGTGCACCGCCCGGGACAGCAGGCCAGCCCCAGCATTTT. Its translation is CSAPPGTAGQPQHF.

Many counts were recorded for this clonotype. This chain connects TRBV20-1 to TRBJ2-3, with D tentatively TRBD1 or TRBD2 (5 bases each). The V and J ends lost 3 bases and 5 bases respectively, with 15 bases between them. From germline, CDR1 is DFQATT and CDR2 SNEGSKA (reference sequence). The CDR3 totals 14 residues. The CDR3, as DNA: TGCAGTGCTAGCAGGGACCCCACACAAGATACGCAGTATTTT. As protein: CSASRDPTQDTQYF.

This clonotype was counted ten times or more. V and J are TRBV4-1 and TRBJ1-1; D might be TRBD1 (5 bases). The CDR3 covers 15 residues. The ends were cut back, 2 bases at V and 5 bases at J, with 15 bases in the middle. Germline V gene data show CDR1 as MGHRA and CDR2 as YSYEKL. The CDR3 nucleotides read TGCGCCAGCAGCCAACACGAGACAGCCCCAACTGAAGCTTTCTTT. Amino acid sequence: CASSQHETAPTEAFF.

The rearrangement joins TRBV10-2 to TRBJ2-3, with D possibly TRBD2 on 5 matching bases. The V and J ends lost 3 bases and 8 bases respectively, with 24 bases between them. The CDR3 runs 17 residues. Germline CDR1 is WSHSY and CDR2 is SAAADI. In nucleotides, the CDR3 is TGCGCCAGCAGTGATGTTTCTCGACCGGGGATTTTGGGTACGCAGTATTTT. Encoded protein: CASSDVSRPGILGTQYF.

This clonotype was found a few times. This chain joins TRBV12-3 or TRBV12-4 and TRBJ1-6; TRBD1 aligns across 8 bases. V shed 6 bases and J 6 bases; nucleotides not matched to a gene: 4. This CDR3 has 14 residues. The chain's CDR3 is CASSWGQVNSPLHF. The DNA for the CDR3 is TGTGCCAGCAGCTGGGGACAGGTTAATTCACCCCTCCACTTT.

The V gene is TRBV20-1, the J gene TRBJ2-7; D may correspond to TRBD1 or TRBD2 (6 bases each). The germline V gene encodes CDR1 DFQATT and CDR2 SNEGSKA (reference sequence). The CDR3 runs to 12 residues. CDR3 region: CSLRGPSYEQYF. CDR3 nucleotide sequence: TGCAGCCTTCGGGGGCCCTCCTACGAGCAGTACTTC.

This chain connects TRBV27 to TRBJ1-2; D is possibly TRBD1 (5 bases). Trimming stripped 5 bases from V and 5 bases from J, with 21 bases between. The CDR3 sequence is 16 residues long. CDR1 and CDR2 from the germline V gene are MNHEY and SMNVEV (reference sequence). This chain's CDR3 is CASSQDPGRPFYGYTF. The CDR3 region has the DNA TGTGCCAGCAGTCAGGACCCAGGGCGTCCTTTTTATGGCTACACCTTC.

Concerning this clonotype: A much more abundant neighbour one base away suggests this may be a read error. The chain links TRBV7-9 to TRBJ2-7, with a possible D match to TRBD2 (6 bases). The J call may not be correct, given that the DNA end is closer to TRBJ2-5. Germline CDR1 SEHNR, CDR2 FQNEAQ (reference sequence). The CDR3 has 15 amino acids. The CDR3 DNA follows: TGTACCAGCAGCAGGGACCCGGGACTTCTCAAGACCCAGTACTTC. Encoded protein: CTSSRDPGLLKTQYF.

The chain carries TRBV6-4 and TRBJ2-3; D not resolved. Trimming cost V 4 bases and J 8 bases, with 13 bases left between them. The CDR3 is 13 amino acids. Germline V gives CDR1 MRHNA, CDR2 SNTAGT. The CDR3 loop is CASSGTIVGTQYF. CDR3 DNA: TGTGCCAGCAGTGGGACCATCGTGGGTACGCAGTATTTT.

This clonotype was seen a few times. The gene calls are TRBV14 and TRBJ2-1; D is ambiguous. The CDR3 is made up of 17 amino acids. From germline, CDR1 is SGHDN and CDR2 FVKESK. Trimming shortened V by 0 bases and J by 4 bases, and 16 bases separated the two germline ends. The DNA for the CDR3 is TGTGCCAGCAGCCAAGACTTCGGACGGAGTGTTTACAATGAGCAGTTCTTC. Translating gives CASSQDFGRSVYNEQFF. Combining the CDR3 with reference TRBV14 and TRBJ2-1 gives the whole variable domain EAGVTQFPSHSVIEKGQTVTLRCDPISGHDNLYWYRRVMGKEIKFLLHFVKESKQDESGMPNNRFLAERTGGTYSTLKVQPAELEDSGVYFCASSQDFGRSVYNEQFFGPGTRLTVL.